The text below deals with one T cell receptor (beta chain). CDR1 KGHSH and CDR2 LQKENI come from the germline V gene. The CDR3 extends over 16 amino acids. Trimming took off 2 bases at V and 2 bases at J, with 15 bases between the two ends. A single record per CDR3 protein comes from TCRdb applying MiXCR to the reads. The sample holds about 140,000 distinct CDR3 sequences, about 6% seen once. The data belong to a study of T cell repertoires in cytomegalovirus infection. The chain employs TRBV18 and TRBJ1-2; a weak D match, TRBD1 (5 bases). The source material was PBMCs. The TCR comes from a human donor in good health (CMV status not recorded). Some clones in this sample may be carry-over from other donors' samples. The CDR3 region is CASSPDPSGRNYGYTF. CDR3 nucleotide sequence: TGTGCCAGCTCACCAGATCCATCGGGGCGAAACTATGGCTACACCTTC.